The rows below give T cell receptor beta chains drawn from one sample of a study of breast tumors, draining lymph nodes, adjacent tissues. TCRdb passed the multiplex PCR reads through MiXCR, listing each CDR3 protein once. The repertoire holds under 20,000 distinct CDR3 sequences, with 55% to 75% as singletons. Sequencing was done on a sample of tumor-adjacent breast tissue. The receptors derive from a female donor with breast cancer. Some clones in this sample may be carry-over from other donors' samples. Each CDR3 is given with its conserved first and last residue. The D gene is left open where the match is weak. Only part of the rows carry a size: once, few, many, or a class if the clone is expanded.

v_call: TRBV11-2; clone_size: many; j_call: TRBJ2-3; d_call: NA; cdr3_aa: CASSFFQGATDTQYF; cdr3_nt: TGTGCCAGCAGCTTTTTTCAGGGTGCAACAGATACGCAGTATTTT
v_call: TRBV2; clone_size: NA; j_call: TRBJ2-3; d_call: NA; cdr3_aa: CASGSTDTQYF; cdr3_nt: TGTGCCAGCGGCTCCACAGATACGCAGTATTTT
v_call: TRBV2; clone_size: NA; j_call: TRBJ1-6; d_call: TRBD1; cdr3_aa: CASSVGQGGSPLHF; cdr3_nt: TGTGCCAGCAGTGTGGGACAGGGGGGTTCACCCCTCCACTTT
v_call: TRBV5-1; clone_size: NA; j_call: TRBJ1-4; d_call: NA; cdr3_aa: CASSIQATNEKLFF; cdr3_nt: TGCGCCAGCAGCATACAAGCAACTAATGAAAAACTGTTTTTT
v_call: TRBV24-1; clone_size: NA; j_call: TRBJ2-3; d_call: NA; cdr3_aa: CATSDSRLPGDTQYF; cdr3_nt: TGTGCCACCAGTGATTCCCGGCTCCCGGGAGATACGCAGTATTTT
v_call: TRBV19; clone_size: NA; j_call: TRBJ2-1; d_call: NA; cdr3_aa: CASSATGLSEQFF; cdr3_nt: TGTGCCAGTAGTGCAACAGGGTTAAGTGAGCAGTTCTTC
v_call: TRBV7-9; clone_size: medium-sized; j_call: TRBJ1-2; d_call: TRBD1; cdr3_aa: CASSRQGSLYGYTF; cdr3_nt: TGTGCCAGCAGCCGACAGGGATCGCTCTATGGCTACACCTTC
v_call: TRBV7-9; clone_size: NA; j_call: TRBJ2-7; d_call: NA; cdr3_aa: CASSLGGSLYEQYF; cdr3_nt: TGTGCCAGCAGCTTAGGGGGGAGTTTGTACGAGCAGTACTTC
v_call: TRBV10-3; clone_size: medium-sized; j_call: TRBJ1-2; d_call: TRBD1; cdr3_aa: CAIQQGAQINGYTF; cdr3_nt: TGTGCCATCCAACAGGGGGCGCAGATCAATGGCTACACCTTC
v_call: TRBV19; clone_size: NA; j_call: TRBJ2-3; d_call: NA; cdr3_aa: CASSPYTDTQYF; cdr3_nt: TGTGCCAGTAGTCCATACACAGATACGCAGTATTTT